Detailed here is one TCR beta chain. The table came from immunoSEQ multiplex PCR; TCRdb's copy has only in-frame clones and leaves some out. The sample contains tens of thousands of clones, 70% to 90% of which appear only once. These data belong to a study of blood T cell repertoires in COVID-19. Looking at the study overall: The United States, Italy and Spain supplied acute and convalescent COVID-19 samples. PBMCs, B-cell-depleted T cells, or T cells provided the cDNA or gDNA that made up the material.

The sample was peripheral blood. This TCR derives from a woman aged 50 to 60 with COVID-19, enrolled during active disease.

CDR3 in DNA: TGTGCCAGCGGGCACTACGAGCAGTACTTC. Its protein is CASGHYEQYF. The rearrangement joins TRBV2 to TRBJ2-7, with D unresolved. Deletions cut 8 bases from V and 3 bases from J, with 5 bases between. The CDR3 loop spans 10 amino acids. Germline V gene lookup returns CDR1 SNHLY and CDR2 FYNNEI.